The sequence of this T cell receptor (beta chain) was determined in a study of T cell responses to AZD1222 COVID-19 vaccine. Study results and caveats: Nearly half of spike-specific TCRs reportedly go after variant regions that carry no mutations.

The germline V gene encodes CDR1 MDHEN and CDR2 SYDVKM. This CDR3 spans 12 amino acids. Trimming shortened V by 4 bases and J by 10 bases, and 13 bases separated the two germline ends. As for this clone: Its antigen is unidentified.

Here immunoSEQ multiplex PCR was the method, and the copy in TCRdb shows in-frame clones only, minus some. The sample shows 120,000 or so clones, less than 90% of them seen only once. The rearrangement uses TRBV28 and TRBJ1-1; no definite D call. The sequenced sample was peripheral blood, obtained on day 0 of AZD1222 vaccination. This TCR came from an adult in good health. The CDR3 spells CASSSGGSAAFF. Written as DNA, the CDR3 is TGTGCCAGCAGTTCTGGCGGAAGTGCAGCTTTCTTT.